Below, one T cell receptor beta chain is given with its context. Given a far larger clone just one base away, this is likely a sequencing read error. The record originates from a study of low-dose radiotherapy and immunotherapy resistance in tumors. TRAV- and TRBV-specific primers were used for first-strand cDNA, which covered alpha and beta chains. With a V-primer adapter and a constant-region primer, TCRs were amplified for 20 to 25 PCR cycles. TCRdb independently ran MiXCR on the reads; one entry per CDR3 protein. The table has about 71,000 distinct CDR3 sequences, roughly 30% seen once. V trimming: 4 bases; J trimming: 13 bases; junction bases outside the gene matches: 14. CDR3 size: 14 residues. In germline, CDR1 is DFQATT, CDR2 SNEGSKA (reference sequence). Documented time point: before trial treatment. Treatment combined nivolumab, ipilimumab, aspirin, low-dose cyclophosphamide and low-dose radiotherapy in a dose-escalation trial.

The TCR comes from a female donor with ovarian cancer. The gene calls are TRBV20-1 and TRBJ2-4; 9 bases line up with TRBD2. Source: PBMCs, taken before treatment. The CDR3 sequence: CSANPSGAYNEQYF. In nucleotides, the CDR3 is TGCAGTGCTAACCCTAGCGGGGCCTACAATGAGCAGTACTTC.